Each of the 21 T cell receptor beta chains below was sequenced from the same sample in a study of T-cell memory formation after mild COVID-19. From the 5' RACE reads, TCRdb called clonotypes with MiXCR, one entry per CDR3 protein. Among around 200,000 distinct CDR3 sequences listed, roughly 17% were seen once. What was sequenced was PBMCs or a T cell subset sorted from them (not recorded which). The receptors shown here come from an adult woman who had mild COVID-19 (a few samples of this study predate the infection). Cell type and time point are not known.

CDR3 coding DNA: TGTGCCAGTAGTATAACGCCAGGGAGCAATCAGCCCCAGCATTTT. Translated, it gives CASSITPGSNQPQHF. The chain has TRBV19 and TRBJ1-5; a possible D gene is TRBD1 (5 bases). The CDR3 runs 15 residues. V lost 2 bases, J lost 1 base, and 9 bases lay in between. The V gene's germline CDR1 is LNHDA and CDR2 SQIVND (reference sequence). Based on the CDR3 plus reference TRBV19 and TRBJ1-5, the full variable domain is DGGITQSPKYLFRKEGQNVTLSCEQNLNHDAMYWYRQDPGQGLRLIYYSQIVNDFQKGDIAEGYSVSREKKESFPLTVTSAQKNPTAFYLCASSITPGSNQPQHFGDGTRLSIL.

This clonotype appeared a few times. The chain employs TRBV19 and TRBJ2-2; the D is unclear. V lost 10 bases and J 1 base, leaving 16 bases between the germline ends. Germline-derived CDR1 and CDR2 are LNHDA and SQIVND (reference sequence). The CDR3 is made up of 15 amino acids. CDR3 DNA sequence: TGTGCCACCTCCCTTAGGTCCAGGAACACCGGGGAGCTGTTTTTT. Protein: CATSLRSRNTGELFF.

The rearrangement links TRBV4-1 to TRBJ1-5, with D possibly being TRBD1 (5 bases). Germline assignment: CDR1 MGHRA and CDR2 YSYEKL. Trimming removed 4 bases from V and 7 bases from J, with 14 bases in between. The CDR3 runs 14 residues. The CDR3 protein is CASSPRAFGQPQHF. For the CDR3, the DNA is TGCGCCAGCAGCCCCAGGGCTTTCGGGCAGCCCCAGCATTTT.

The V call is TRBV6-6, the J call TRBJ1-2; D unclear. The germline V gene encodes CDR1 MNHNY and CDR2 SVGAGI (reference sequence). The CDR3 is 11 amino acids. V lost 6 bases, J lost 8 bases, and 10 bases lay in between. The CDR3 protein is CASSLGGGYTF. CDR3 sequence (DNA): TGTGCCAGCAGCCTCGGAGGAGGCTACACCTTC.

This sequence joins TRBV20-1 and TRBJ2-7; possible D gene TRBD1, 6 bases. CDR1 and CDR2 from the germline V gene are DFQATT and SNEGSKA (reference sequence). This CDR3 contains 15 residues. The V and J ends lost 2 bases and 0 bases respectively, with 14 bases between them. For the CDR3, the DNA is TGCAGTGCTAGACTCCGACAGGACCACTCCTACGAGCAGTACTTC. Its translation is CSARLRQDHSYEQYF.

This chain connects TRBV12-3 or TRBV12-4 to TRBJ2-7, with TRBD2 as a possible D gene (6 bases). Trimming shortened V by 4 bases and J by 2 bases, and 9 bases separated the two germline ends. The CDR3 length is 13 residues. The CDR3 region is CASSSRLAYEQYF. CDR3 sequence (DNA): TGTGCCAGCAGTTCCAGACTAGCCTACGAGCAGTACTTC.

This clonotype showed up just a few times. The gene calls are TRBV7-9 and TRBJ2-6; no firm D call. From germline, CDR1 is SEHNR and CDR2 FQNEAQ (reference sequence). V lost 5 bases, J lost 8 bases, and 13 bases lay in between. There are 14 residues in the CDR3. The CDR3 region is CASSLNTRPNVLTF. As DNA, the CDR3 is TGTGCCAGCAGCCTAAACACCCGGCCCAACGTCCTGACTTTC.

Points on this clonotype: Mismatch with germline at one junction end may stem from a read error. V and J are TRBV29-1 and TRBJ2-7, with 8 bases lining up with TRBD1. The CDR3 is 13 amino acids. Germline CDR1 is SQVTM and CDR2 is ANQGSEA. CDR3 DNA: TGCAGCGTTGCGACACGCGCGACAGGGGAGCACTACTTC. Translating gives CSVATRATGEHYF.

The chain links TRBV11-1 to TRBJ2-1; unclear D gene. Trimming took off 3 bases at V and 2 bases at J, with 14 bases between the two ends. The CDR3 contains 16 residues. The germline V gene encodes CDR1 SGHAT and CDR2 FQDESV (reference sequence). CDR3 protein: CASSFRRTAPYNEQFF. The CDR3 DNA is TGTGCCAGCAGCTTTCGGCGGACGGCCCCCTACAATGAGCAGTTCTTC. Full variable domain (rest looked up from reference TRBV11-1 and TRBJ2-1): EAEVAQSPRYKITEKSQAVAFWCDPISGHATLYWYRQILGQGPELLVQFQDESVVDDSQLPKDRFSAERLKGVDSTLKIQPAELGDSAMYLCASSFRRTAPYNEQFFGPGTRLTVL.

This clonotype was seen at least ten times. This chain uses TRBV18 with TRBJ2-7, with TRBD2 matching 8 bases. Germline V gene lookup returns CDR1 KGHSH and CDR2 LQKENI. The trim removed 6 bases at V and 6 bases at J, leaving 13 bases unmatched. This CDR3 has 15 residues. This chain's CDR3 is CASSQSGSHRGEQYF. DNA for the CDR3: TGTGCCAGCTCGCAAAGCGGGAGTCATCGCGGCGAGCAGTACTTC.

This sequence joins TRBV4-1 and TRBJ2-1; D is tentatively TRBD1 or TRBD2 (5 bases each). V was shortened by 4 bases and J by 3 bases, with 19 bases between the two germline ends. The CDR3 length is 17 residues. From germline, CDR1 is MGHRA and CDR2 YSYEKL. The CDR3 DNA reads as TGCGCCAGCAGCCGCACCGCCACGGGGCTAAACTACAATGAGCAGTTCTTC. It specifies CASSRTATGLNYNEQFF.

There are a few counts of this clonotype. The chain recombines TRBV5-5 with TRBJ1-6; no definite D call. The germline gives CDR1 SGHKS, CDR2 YYEKEE (reference sequence). V was clipped by 0 bases and J by 7 bases, with 11 bases between them. The CDR3 has 15 residues. As DNA, the CDR3 is TGTGCCAGCAGCTTGGAAAAGGGAGGGAATTCACCCCTCCACTTT. Translation gives CASSLEKGGNSPLHF. Full variable domain (rest looked up from reference TRBV5-5 and TRBJ1-6): DAGVTQSPTHLIKTRGQQVTLRCSPISGHKSVSWYQQVLGQGPQFIFQYYEKEERGRGNFPDRFSARQFPNYSSELNVNALLLGDSALYLCASSLEKGGNSPLHFGNGTRLTVT.

The chain joins TRBV11-3 to TRBJ2-3, with D perhaps matching TRBD1 or TRBD2 (5 bases each). This CDR3 is built from 14 residues. Between the trimmed V and J ends, which lost 1 base and 6 bases, there was a span of 11 bases. CDR1 is SGHNT, CDR2 YENEEA, per germline. CDR3 protein: CASSLAGPLDTQYF. For the CDR3, the DNA is TGTGCCAGCAGCTTAGCGGGACCCTTGGATACGCAGTATTTT.

The chain links TRBV10-3 to TRBJ1-2, with D perhaps matching TRBD1 (5 bases). The V gene lost 4 bases and the J gene lost 4 bases, with 13 bases spanning the gap. Looked up from germline, CDR1 is ENHRY and CDR2 is SYGVKD. The CDR3 has 14 amino acids. The CDR3 protein is CAISVKQVRYGYTF. DNA for the CDR3: TGTGCCATCAGTGTAAAACAGGTGCGCTATGGCTACACCTTC.

The sample holds a few counts of this clonotype. The gene calls are TRBV4-1 and TRBJ2-7; perhaps TRBD2 as D (6 bases). Trimming removed 5 bases from V and 1 base from J, with 15 bases in between. CDR3 size: 15 residues. Germline V gives CDR1 MGHRA, CDR2 YSYEKL. As DNA, the CDR3 is TGCGCCAGCAGCGCCATTTGGCGGGGATCCTACGAGCAGTACTTC. It is translated as CASSAIWRGSYEQYF.

This clonotype has just a few counts. The gene calls are TRBV10-2 and TRBJ2-5; D is perhaps TRBD1 (6 bases). Germline CDR1 WSHSY, CDR2 SAAADI. The CDR3 loop spans 14 amino acids. Trimming cost V 0 bases and J 3 bases, with 8 bases left between them. The CDR3 region is CASSESNREETQYF. The DNA of the CDR3 is TGCGCCAGCAGTGAGTCAAACAGGGAAGAGACCCAGTACTTC.

There are a few counts of this clonotype. V usage is TRBV7-9 and J usage is TRBJ1-1; D is uncertain. The V gene's germline CDR1 is SEHNR and CDR2 FQNEAQ (reference sequence). V shed 1 base and J shed 1 base, with 10 bases lying between them. The CDR3 length is 15 residues. In nucleotides, the CDR3 is TGTGCCAGCAGCTTAGTTGGCCAGCGGAACACTGAAGCTTTCTTT. It encodes CASSLVGQRNTEAFF.

This clonotype was seen just once. The chain joins TRBV10-3 to TRBJ2-7; 10 bases match TRBD1. This CDR3 has 15 residues. V was pared by 6 bases and J by 6 bases, with 11 bases of the junction left unmatched. Germline assignment: CDR1 ENHRY and CDR2 SYGVKD. CDR3: CAISEPGTGEAEQYF. CDR3 bases: TGTGCCATCAGCGAACCCGGGACAGGGGAAGCCGAGCAGTACTTC.

The table lists this clonotype with a few counts. The chain couples TRBV13 to TRBJ2-1; D perhaps matches TRBD2 (5 bases). The germline V and J ends were trimmed by 0 bases and 2 bases, with 11 bases remaining between them. This CDR3 is 16 amino acids long. CDR1 and CDR2 (germline): PRHDT, FYEKMQ (reference sequence). The CDR3 protein is CASSLGLGVTYNEQFF. The CDR3 region has the DNA TGTGCCAGCAGCTTAGGCCTCGGGGTAACCTACAATGAGCAGTTCTTC.

This clonotype was picked up many times. V is TRBV20-1 and J is TRBJ2-5; TRBD2 matches 10 bases. Germline values: CDR1 DFQATT, CDR2 SNEGSKA (reference sequence). The CDR3 totals 16 residues. J lost 2 bases, V lost 0 bases, and 6 bases had no gene match. CDR3 amino acids: CSARDLTSGAQETQYF. Written as DNA, the CDR3 is TGCAGTGCTAGAGATCTAACTAGCGGGGCACAAGAGACCCAGTACTTC.

The chain is built from TRBV5-1 and TRBJ2-1, with D uncertain. The V gene's germline CDR1 is SGHRS and CDR2 YFSETQ. The CDR3 has 15 residues. The V and J ends lost 4 bases and 5 bases respectively, with 16 bases between them. The CDR3 reads CASSDRGGQNNEQFF. CDR3 coding DNA: TGCGCCAGCAGCGACCGAGGTGGGCAGAACAATGAGCAGTTCTTC.